Shown below are 21 T cell receptor beta chains from a single sample sequenced in a study of blood T cell repertoires in COVID-19 (dated by TCRdb to the early 2020s). Libraries were built with the immunoSEQ multiplex PCR assay. What TCRdb holds here is the immuneACCESS table cut down to in-frame rearrangements. Part of the clones is not present; checked against another copy, under half of the missing clones reflect an unresolved V gene, and the others are unexplained. Within this sample are 170,000 or so clones, with 88% of them counted one time only. The ten largest clones add up to roughly 9% of the sample. Sequences were obtained from PBMCs or T cells enriched from blood (not recorded which). Receptors originate from a woman under 30 who had recovered from COVID-19.

The CDR3 loop reads CSVDVSGQGSYEQYF. The CDR3 DNA reads TGCAGCGTTGATGTATCCGGACAGGGCTCCTACGAGCAGTACTTC. The chain employs TRBV29-1 and TRBJ2-7; TRBD1 matches at 8 bases. V shed 3 bases and J 0 bases; nucleotides not matched to a gene: 7. This CDR3 region has 15 residues. Germline-derived CDR1 and CDR2 are SQVTM and ANQGSEA.

This sequence joins TRBV21-1 and TRBJ1-1; TRBD1, as called in the table, went unchecked against the DNA. TRBV21-1 has pseudogene status. This CDR3 region has 15 residues. CDR3 nucleotide sequence: TGTGCCAGCAGCAGAATAACAGGGCGGGACACTGAAGCTTTCTTT. Amino acids: CASSRITGRDTEAFF.

This chain uses TRBV19 with TRBJ2-2, with TRBD1 matching over 7 bases. CDR3 size: 15 residues. Germline assignment: CDR1 LNHDA and CDR2 SQIVND (reference sequence). With 5 bases clipped from V and 3 bases from J, the junction kept 6 bases outside the gene matches. CDR3 region: CASSRQGGDTGELFF. CDR3 DNA sequence: TGTGCCAGTAGTCGACAGGGTGGGGACACCGGGGAGCTGTTTTTT.

The genes are TRBV5-4 and TRBJ1-2; D might be TRBD1 (6 bases). The germline V gene has CDR1 SGHNT and CDR2 YYREEE (reference sequence). V was cut by 4 bases and J by 8 bases, with 18 bases left in between. This CDR3 region has 14 residues. CDR3 region: CASSPQGWGSGYTF. The DNA for the CDR3 is TGTGCCAGCAGCCCACAGGGTTGGGGGTCCGGCTACACCTTC.

V is TRBV12-3 or TRBV12-4 and J is TRBJ2-5; unclear D gene. This CDR3 contains 13 residues. V was cut by 3 bases and J by 5 bases, with 10 bases left in between. CDR3 DNA sequence: TGTGCCAGCAGTTTTCCCAGTACGGAGACCCAGTACTTC. It translates to CASSFPSTETQYF.

This clone was counted a few times. The J gene is TRBJ2-1, the V gene TRBV2; 10 bases are shared with TRBD1. Germline CDR1 is SNHLY and CDR2 is FYNNEI. The J segment lost 7 bases and the V segment lost 6 bases, leaving 9 bases of the junction unmatched. CDR3 size: 15 residues. The CDR3 coding sequence is TGTGCCAGCAGCGCCGGGACAGGGGCCTTGAATGAGCAGTTCTTC. It translates to CASSAGTGALNEQFF.

The chain combines TRBV7-9 with TRBJ1-1, with D perhaps matching TRBD1 (5 bases). Trimming removed 4 bases from V and 3 bases from J, with 15 bases in between. The CDR3 runs 15 residues. Per germline, CDR1 SEHNR and CDR2 FQNEAQ (reference sequence). The CDR3 here is CASSSSVRGDTEAFF. The CDR3 nucleotides read TGTGCCAGCAGCTCCTCGGTCCGGGGGGACACTGAAGCTTTCTTT.

V is TRBV9 and J is TRBJ2-1, with 11 nucleotides matching TRBD2. CDR1 is SGDLS, CDR2 YYNGEE, per germline. Losses at the gene ends were 3 bases for V and 5 bases for J; bases not matched to a gene: 4. The CDR3 has 15 residues. The CDR3 reads CASSAGLAGNNEQFF. The CDR3 DNA reads TGTGCCAGCAGCGCCGGACTAGCGGGCAACAATGAGCAGTTCTTC.

This chain joins TRBV19 and TRBJ1-1; no firm D call. The CDR3 runs to 15 residues. The germline CDR1 and CDR2 sequences are LNHDA and SQIVND (reference sequence). The V and J ends lost 5 bases and 5 bases respectively, with 18 bases between them. CDR3 region: CASSYSREGWTEAFF. The DNA of the CDR3 is TGTGCCAGTAGTTATTCTCGGGAGGGTTGGACTGAAGCTTTCTTT. Full variable domain (rest looked up from reference TRBV19 and TRBJ1-1): DGGITQSPKYLFRKEGQNVTLSCEQNLNHDAMYWYRQDPGQGLRLIYYSQIVNDFQKGDIAEGYSVSREKKESFPLTVTSAQKNPTAFYLCASSYSREGWTEAFFGQGTRLTVV.

The chain employs TRBV4-1 and TRBJ1-4; D gene uncertain. The CDR3 length is 16 residues. CDR1 is MGHRA and CDR2 is YSYEKL in the germline V gene. Trimming took off 0 bases at V and 8 bases at J, with 16 bases between the two ends. CDR3 region: CASSQERQMGPEKLFF. The CDR3 DNA is TGCGCCAGCAGCCAAGAGAGGCAGATGGGTCCGGAAAAACTGTTTTTT.

The V and J genes are TRBV5-1 and TRBJ1-2, with 8 bases aligning to TRBD1. Germline V gives CDR1 SGHRS, CDR2 YFSETQ. The CDR3 consists of 14 residues. J was trimmed by 3 bases and V by 4 bases; bases with no gene match: 5. The chain's CDR3 is CASSLYRGDYGYTF. The CDR3 DNA is TGCGCCAGCAGCCTATACAGGGGGGACTATGGCTACACCTTC.

This clone was seen once. V usage is TRBV5-4 and J usage is TRBJ2-7; TRBD1 agrees at 8 bases. Germline CDR1 SGHNT, CDR2 YYREEE (reference sequence). CDR3 length equals 15 residues. V dropped 4 bases and J dropped 3; count of bases not matched to a gene: 9. The CDR3 here is CASSPSGTGVYEQYF. The CDR3 coding sequence is TGTGCCAGCAGCCCGAGTGGGACAGGAGTCTACGAGCAGTACTTC.

V is TRBV5-1 and J is TRBJ2-2; TRBD2 aligns across 9 bases. The CDR3 totals 16 residues. Germline values: CDR1 SGHRS, CDR2 YFSETQ. Unmatched junction bases numbered 5, after V lost 4 bases and J lost 1 base. The CDR3 spells CASSVKTSGNTGELFF. The CDR3 nucleotides are TGCGCCAGCAGCGTAAAGACTAGCGGGAACACCGGGGAGCTGTTTTTT. The full variable domain, its missing parts supplied by reference TRBV5-1 and TRBJ2-2, is KAGVTQTPRYLIKTRGQQVTLSCSPISGHRSVSWYQQTPGQGLQFLFEYFSETQRNKGNFPGRFSGRQFSNSRSEMNVSTLELGDSALYLCASSVKTSGNTGELFFGEGSRLTVL.

CDR3 nucleotide sequence: TGTGCCACCAGTGAGGTGACAGGGTTCTCCTACAATGAGCAGTTCTTC. The encoded protein is CATSEVTGFSYNEQFF. This chain joins TRBV24-1 and TRBJ2-1; 7 bases fit TRBD1. This CDR3 is 16 amino acids long. After removal of 4 bases from V and 0 bases from J, the junction contained 5 bases not matched to a gene. The germline CDR1 and CDR2 sequences are KGHDR and SFDVKD.

The chain employs TRBV5-6 and TRBJ1-2; D call uncertain. The CDR3 spans 13 residues. Germline V gene sequence: CDR1 SGHDT, CDR2 YYEEEE. Trimming took off 1 base at V and 4 bases at J, with 8 bases between the two ends. The chain's CDR3 is CASSLPGVYGYTF. The CDR3 coding sequence is TGTGCCAGCAGCTTGCCGGGAGTCTATGGCTACACCTTC.

This rearrangement joins TRBV13 to TRBJ2-3; 7 positions match TRBD2. The CDR3 contains 15 residues. Per germline, CDR1 PRHDT and CDR2 FYEKMQ (reference sequence). V trimming: 3 bases; J trimming: 6 bases; junction bases outside the gene matches: 9. The CDR3 DNA follows: TGTGCCAGCAGCTTCGTGGGAGGGCGGGGGGATACGCAGTATTTT. Translating it yields CASSFVGGRGDTQYF. The variable domain in full, completed from reference TRBV13 and TRBJ2-3, reads AAGVIQSPRHLIKEKRETATLKCYPIPRHDTVYWYQQGPGQDPQFLISFYEKMQSDKGSIPDRFSAQQFSDYHSELNMSSLELGDSALYFCASSFVGGRGDTQYFGPGTRLTVL.

CDR3 amino acids: CATFAEGASDGYTF. CDR3 nucleotide sequence: TGTGCCACGTTCGCGGAGGGGGCTTCGGATGGCTACACCTTC. The V gene is TRBV6-5, the J gene TRBJ1-2; 7 bases agree with TRBD1. Germline V gene lookup returns CDR1 MNHEY and CDR2 SVGAGI. V lost 10 bases, J lost 6 bases, and 14 bases stayed unmatched. The CDR3 spans 14 residues.

The rearrangement joins TRBV2 to TRBJ1-2, with 7 bases that match TRBD1. The V gene's germline CDR1 is SNHLY and CDR2 FYNNEI. Trimming cost V 3 bases and J 7 bases; bases outside gene matches: 11. The CDR3 sequence is 15 residues long. CDR3 amino acids: CASSEGQSLGGGYTF. DNA of the CDR3: TGTGCCAGCAGTGAGGGACAGTCCTTGGGGGGTGGCTACACCTTC.

This clone has only a few counts. The chain is built from TRBV10-1 and TRBJ1-6; TRBD1 matches at 10 bases. J lost 7 bases, V lost 5 bases, and 5 bases had no gene match. The CDR3 length is 15 residues. Germline loops: CDR1 WNHNN, CDR2 SYGVQD (reference sequence). In DNA, the CDR3 is TGCGCCAGCAGTCTTGGGACAGGGGTCAATTCACCCCTCCACTTT. Residues: CASSLGTGVNSPLHF.

The chain links TRBV10-3 to TRBJ2-1, with TRBD2 identical over 8 bases. The germline CDR1 and CDR2 sequences are ENHRY and SYGVKD. The CDR3 covers 15 residues. The ends lost 6 bases at V and 12 bases at J; junction bases unmatched: 16. CDR3 residues: CAISPLSGSSSVQFF. CDR3 bases: TGTGCCATCAGCCCTCTGAGCGGGAGCTCCTCAGTGCAGTTCTTC.

The genes are TRBV7-3 and TRBJ2-2; D possibly corresponds to TRBD1 (5 bases). Trimming cost V 3 bases and J 1 base, with 6 bases left between them. Germline CDR1 and CDR2: SGHTA and FQGTGA. This CDR3 has 14 residues. CDR3 region: CASSFGQNTGELFF. The CDR3 DNA reads TGTGCCAGCAGCTTTGGACAGAACACCGGGGAGCTGTTTTTT.